One sample yielded the 26 T cell receptor beta chains listed below, sequenced in a study of T cell responses to AZD1222 COVID-19 vaccine (dated by TCRdb to 2020 to 2023). The time point label of this sample denotes: about 28 days (+/-7) after the second vaccine dose. The method behind the library was the immunoSEQ multiplex PCR assay. In its TCRdb copy, this immuneACCESS table keeps in-frame sequences only and misses some clones. Where compared with another copy, unresolved V genes explain less than half of these, and the others have no known cause. The sample data list about 150,000 clones, and around nine tenths of these were observed just once. The leading ten clones occupy approximately 1.5% of the sample. The sequences come from peripheral blood, collected 28 days after the second AZD1222 dose. These receptors all stem from an adult who received the AZD1222 COVID-19 vaccine.

This rearrangement joins TRBV19 to TRBJ2-1; 9 bases are shared with TRBD2. The CDR3 runs 14 residues. The V and J ends lost 1 base and 9 bases, in that order; junction bases with no gene match: 4. Germline CDR1 LNHDA, CDR2 SQIVND (reference sequence). CDR3 in amino acids: CASSIVAGGLEQFF. The CDR3 nucleotides are TGTGCCAGTAGTATAGTTGCGGGGGGGCTTGAGCAGTTCTTC. The variable domain in full, completed from reference TRBV19 and TRBJ2-1, reads DGGITQSPKYLFRKEGQNVTLSCEQNLNHDAMYWYRQDPGQGLRLIYYSQIVNDFQKGDIAEGYSVSREKKESFPLTVTSAQKNPTAFYLCASSIVAGGLEQFFGPGTRLTVL.

The rearrangement links TRBV4-1 to TRBJ1-5, with unresolved D. The CDR3 loop spans 16 amino acids. Germline values: CDR1 MGHRA, CDR2 YSYEKL. V was trimmed by 0 bases and J by 3 bases, leaving 12 bases between them. The CDR3 coding sequence is TGCGCCAGCAGCCAAGATCGGGCCACCAACAATCAGCCCCAGCATTTT. Encoded protein: CASSQDRATNNQPQHF.

The rearrangement links TRBV5-6 to TRBJ2-7, with D hard to call. The CDR3 totals 12 residues. V was shortened by 3 bases and J by 0 bases, with 4 bases between the two germline ends. CDR1 and CDR2 from the germline V gene are SGHDT and YYEEEE. The CDR3 sequence is CASSSTSYEQYF. DNA of the CDR3: TGTGCCAGCAGCTCGACCTCCTACGAGCAGTACTTC.

The genes are TRBV20-1 and TRBJ2-3; 11 bases line up with TRBD2. This CDR3 comprises 16 residues. V was pared by 3 bases and J by 3 bases, with 8 bases of the junction left unmatched. Germline values: CDR1 DFQATT, CDR2 SNEGSKA (reference sequence). The CDR3 sequence is CSASYYRTSGTDTQYF. Written as DNA, the CDR3 is TGCAGTGCTAGTTATTACCGGACTAGCGGGACAGATACGCAGTATTTT.

The CDR3 DNA is TGTGCCAGCAGTTTAACACGACGCTCCACAGATACGCAGTATTTT. Amino acids: CASSLTRRSTDTQYF. This chain links TRBV27 with TRBJ2-3, with D unresolved. This CDR3 is built from 15 residues. Per germline, CDR1 MNHEY and CDR2 SMNVEV (reference sequence). V was shortened by 2 bases and J by 2 bases, with 11 bases between the two germline ends.

This clone was detected once. This chain connects TRBV4-1 to TRBJ1-4; a weak D match, TRBD1 (5 bases). CDR3 size: 14 residues. Trimming cost V 4 bases and J 10 bases, with 16 bases left between them. CDR1 is MGHRA, CDR2 YSYEKL, per germline. The chain's CDR3 is CASSPSGQGGKLFF. CDR3 coding DNA: TGCGCCAGCAGCCCAAGTGGGCAGGGCGGAAAACTGTTTTTT.

The genes are TRBV7-2 and TRBJ1-2; 7 bases line up with TRBD1. Trimming cost V 5 bases and J 7 bases; bases outside gene matches: 10. This CDR3 is 14 amino acids long. CDR1 SGHTA and CDR2 FQGNSA come from the germline V gene. The CDR3 spells CASSALQGRGGYTF. The CDR3, as DNA: TGTGCCAGCAGCGCCTTACAGGGGCGCGGTGGCTACACCTTC.

For the CDR3, the DNA is TGTGCCAGCACTCTCAGGGGAGGCGGCGGGGAGCTGTTTTTT. Protein product: CASTLRGGGGELFF. The rearrangement uses TRBV2 and TRBJ2-2; possibly TRBD1 or TRBD2 for D (6 bases each). Trimming took off 7 bases at V and 7 bases at J, with 16 bases between the two ends. This CDR3 contains 14 residues. CDR1 and CDR2 (germline): SNHLY, FYNNEI.

The chain joins TRBV3-1 (or the pseudogene TRBV3-2) to TRBJ2-7; possibly TRBD1 or TRBD2 for D (6 bases each). Trimming stripped 0 bases from V and 6 bases from J, with 18 bases between. Per the germline V gene, CDR1 is LGHDT and CDR2 is YNNKEL (reference sequence). The CDR3 sequence is 16 residues long. The CDR3 DNA follows: TGTGCCAGCAGCCAAGATTTTCTGTGGGGGGCTGGCGAGCAGTACTTC. Encoded protein: CASSQDFLWGAGEQYF.

The CDR3 reads CASSQDPRGDYGYTF. CDR3 sequence (DNA): TGCGCCAGCAGCCAAGATCCGCGGGGGGACTATGGCTACACCTTC. The chain carries TRBV4-1 and TRBJ1-2; tentatively, D is TRBD1 (5 bases). V gave up 0 bases and J gave up 3 bases, with 11 bases separating them. Germline V gives CDR1 MGHRA, CDR2 YSYEKL. The length of the CDR3 is 15 residues.

The genes are TRBV30 and TRBJ1-4, with a tentative D call TRBD1 (5 bases). Trimming removed 0 bases from V and 7 bases from J, with 12 bases in between. The CDR3 runs to 14 residues. Germline CDR1 reads GTSNPN; CDR2 reads SVGIG (reference sequence). CDR3 DNA sequence: TGTGCCTGGAGTGTCCTCCGGGGGACTGAAAAACTGTTTTTT. Translated: CAWSVLRGTEKLFF.

Comment on this clone: Mismatch with germline at one junction end may stem from a read error. This sequence joins TRBV7-8 and TRBJ2-3; 12 bases match TRBD2. Germline V gene sequence: CDR1 SGHVS, CDR2 FQNEAQ. The CDR3 has 18 residues. CDR3 DNA: TGTGCCAGCAGCGTACTAGCGGGAGGATTTGAGGGCACATATACGCAGTATTTT. This sequence encodes CASSVLAGGFEGTYTQYF. The variable domain in full, completed from reference TRBV7-8 and TRBJ2-3, reads GAGVSQSPRYKVAKRGQDVALRCDPISGHVSLFWYQQALGQGPEFLTYFQNEAQLDKSGLPSDRFFAERPEGSVSTLKIQRTQQEDSAVYLCASSVLAGGFEGTYTQYFGPGTRLTVL.

The chain is built from TRBV6-2 or TRBV6-3 and TRBJ2-2, with 8 positions matching TRBD1. Germline V gene lookup returns CDR1 MNHEY and CDR2 SVGEGT. The CDR3 is made up of 15 amino acids. The J segment lost 5 bases and the V segment lost 6 bases, leaving 8 bases of the junction unmatched. The CDR3 DNA sequence: TGTGCCAGCAGCCCGGACAGGGTGGGGACCGGGGAGCTGTTTTTT. As protein: CASSPDRVGTGELFF.

The rearrangement uses TRBV18 and TRBJ2-3; no clear D. The germline V and J ends were trimmed by 3 bases and 4 bases, with 8 bases remaining between them. CDR1 and CDR2 from the germline V gene are KGHSH and LQKENI. The CDR3 contains 13 residues. This chain's CDR3 is CASSPSLADTQYF. CDR3 sequence (DNA): TGTGCCAGCTCACCGTCTTTGGCAGATACGCAGTATTTT.

This chain connects TRBV18 to TRBJ1-1, with 7 bases matching TRBD1. The CDR3 is made up of 16 amino acids. Germline values: CDR1 KGHSH, CDR2 LQKENI. J lost 2 bases, V lost 3 bases, and 9 bases had no gene match. DNA for the CDR3: TGTGCCAGCTCACCGGGACTGACAGGGCCCAACACTGAAGCTTTCTTT. Amino acid sequence: CASSPGLTGPNTEAFF.

V usage is TRBV11-2 and J usage is TRBJ1-6; possible D gene TRBD1, 5 bases. Germline V gene sequence: CDR1 SGHAT, CDR2 FQNNGV. The V gene lost 5 bases and the J gene lost 7 bases, with 15 bases spanning the gap. The CDR3 is 15 amino acids. The chain's CDR3 is CASSPQRQSNSPLHF. The CDR3 bases are TGTGCCAGCAGCCCTCAACGACAGTCCAATTCACCCCTCCACTTT.

The chain carries TRBV28 and TRBJ2-7, with a tentative D call TRBD1 (5 bases). The CDR3 consists of 14 residues. Germline V gene data show CDR1 as MDHEN and CDR2 as SYDVKM. V was clipped by 6 bases and J by 4 bases, with 16 bases between them. The CDR3 region has the DNA TGTGCCAGCAGGTGGGGCAGGGTGGGGTACGAGCAGTACTTC. Its translation is CASRWGRVGYEQYF.

The J gene is TRBJ2-3, the V gene TRBV5-1; 9 positions agree with TRBD1. This CDR3 region has 16 residues. Germline CDR1 and CDR2: SGHRS and YFSETQ. The V segment lost 0 bases and the J segment 3 bases; nucleotides outside the gene matches: 5. The CDR3 sequence: CASSLGDREYTDTQYF. CDR3 nucleotide sequence: TGCGCCAGCAGCTTGGGGGACAGGGAGTATACAGATACGCAGTATTTT. Variable domain in full (rest from reference TRBV5-1 and TRBJ2-3): KAGVTQTPRYLIKTRGQQVTLSCSPISGHRSVSWYQQTPGQGLQFLFEYFSETQRNKGNFPGRFSGRQFSNSRSEMNVSTLELGDSALYLCASSLGDREYTDTQYFGPGTRLTVL.

The chain uses TRBV7-8 and TRBJ1-5; the D is unclear. Trimming took 1 base from V and 6 from J, leaving 7 bases between them. CDR1 is SGHVS and CDR2 is FQNEAQ in the germline V gene. The CDR3 is made up of 13 amino acids. The CDR3 coding sequence is TGTGCCAGCAGCTTAGATCGTGGTCAGCCCCAGCATTTT. As protein: CASSLDRGQPQHF.

The V and J genes are TRBV2 and TRBJ2-6, with no clear D. The CDR3 contains 14 residues. Germline assignment: CDR1 SNHLY and CDR2 FYNNEI. V gave up 8 bases and J gave up 1 base, with 9 bases separating them. The CDR3 DNA is TGTGCCAGCGGTGGTGCATCTGGGGCCAACGTCCTGACTTTC. Residues: CASGGASGANVLTF. Filled out from reference TRBV2 and TRBJ2-6, the complete variable domain reads EPEVTQTPSHQVTQMGQEVILRCVPISNHLYFYWYRQILGQKVEFLVSFYNNEISEKSEIFDDQFSVERPDGSNFTLKIRSTKLEDSAMYFCASGGASGANVLTFGAGSRLTVL.

This clone was recorded once. This rearrangement joins TRBV3-1 (or the pseudogene TRBV3-2) to TRBJ2-7; maybe TRBD2 (5 bases). The germline gives CDR1 LGHDT, CDR2 YNNKEL (reference sequence). The CDR3 is made up of 12 amino acids. V was cut by 3 bases and J by 7 bases, with 10 bases left in between. The CDR3 nucleotides read TGTGCCAGCAGCCACCCCCCGGGAGAGCAGTACTTC. This encodes CASSHPPGEQYF.

V is TRBV28 and J is TRBJ1-2, with TRBD1 as a possible D gene (5 bases). The germline CDR1 and CDR2 sequences are MDHEN and SYDVKM. V lost 4 bases to trimming and J lost 1 base, with 19 bases between them. This CDR3 has 17 amino acids. Written as DNA, the CDR3 is TGTGCCAGCAGTTACCCTACCGGGACCGAAGATAACTATGGCTACACCTTC. Translated, it gives CASSYPTGTEDNYGYTF.

The rearrangement joins TRBV7-3 to TRBJ2-1, with D perhaps TRBD1 (6 bases). Germline CDR1 SGHTA, CDR2 FQGTGA. With 2 bases removed from V and 3 bases from J, the gap between germline ends came to 11 bases. This CDR3 has 15 amino acids. In DNA form, the CDR3 reads TGTGCCAGCAGCTTAGGTGGGGGCAACTACAATGAGCAGTTCTTC. This translates into CASSLGGGNYNEQFF.

This chain joins TRBV5-1 and TRBJ1-5; 7 nucleotides align to TRBD1. The CDR3 consists of 15 residues. Trimming removed 4 bases from V and 2 bases from J; junction bases left unmatched: 6. The germline V gene has CDR1 SGHRS and CDR2 YFSETQ. The CDR3: CASSETGSGNQPQHF. Here the CDR3 DNA reads TGCGCCAGCAGCGAGACAGGGTCGGGCAATCAGCCCCAGCATTTT.

This clone has just one count. The chain employs TRBV6-1 and TRBJ2-1; TRBD1 might be the D (5 bases). The germline V and J ends were trimmed by 2 bases and 4 bases, with 15 bases remaining between them. Per the germline V gene, CDR1 is MNHNS and CDR2 is SASEGT. The CDR3 runs to 16 residues. The CDR3 bases are TGTGCCAGCAGTGAATTTTCCACAGGCGCATACAATGAGCAGTTCTTC. Translation gives CASSEFSTGAYNEQFF.

This sequence joins TRBV13 and TRBJ2-3; 8 positions match TRBD2. This CDR3 is 15 amino acids long. CDR1 is PRHDT and CDR2 is FYEKMQ in the germline V gene (reference sequence). V gave up 6 bases and J gave up 1 base; unmatched junction bases: 6. CDR3 coding DNA: TGTGCCAGCAGTCGGAGCGGGGGAGGCACAGATACGCAGTATTTT. Its translation is CASSRSGGGTDTQYF.